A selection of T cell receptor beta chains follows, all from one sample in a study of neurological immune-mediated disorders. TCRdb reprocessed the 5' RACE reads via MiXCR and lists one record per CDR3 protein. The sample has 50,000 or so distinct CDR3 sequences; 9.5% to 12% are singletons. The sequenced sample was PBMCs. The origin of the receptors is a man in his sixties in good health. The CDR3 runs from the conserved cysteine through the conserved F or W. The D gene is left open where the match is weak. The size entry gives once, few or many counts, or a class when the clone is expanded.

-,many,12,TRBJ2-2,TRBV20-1,TGCAGTGCTCGACACGACACCGGGGAGCTGTTTTTT,CSARHDTGELFF
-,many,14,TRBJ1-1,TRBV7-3,TGTGCCAGCAGCTTAACGCGAGGAAGCACTGAAGCTTTCTTT,CASSLTRGSTEAFF
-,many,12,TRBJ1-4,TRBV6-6,TGTGCCAGCAGTGACACCAATGAAAAACTGTTTTTT,CASSDTNEKLFF
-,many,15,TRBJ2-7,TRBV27,TGTGCCAGCAGTTTAGAGTACGACAGCGAGTACGAGCAGTACTTC,CASSLEYDSEYEQYF
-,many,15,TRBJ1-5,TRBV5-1,TGCGCCAGCAGCGAAGGGTCTTATAGCAATCAGCCCCAGCATTTT,CASSEGSYSNQPQHF
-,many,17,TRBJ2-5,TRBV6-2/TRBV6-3,TGTGCCAATACCTTCCGGGGCCTCGCTTTGTACCAAGAGACCCAGTACTTC,CANTFRGLALYQETQYF
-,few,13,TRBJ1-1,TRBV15,TGTGCCACCAGCAGAGAGGGGAACACTGAAGCTTTCTTT,CATSREGNTEAFF
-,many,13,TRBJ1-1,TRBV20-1,TGCAGTGCTAGCCTGGGAGCGAACACTGAAGCTTTCTTT,CSASLGANTEAFF
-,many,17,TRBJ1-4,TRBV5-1,TGCGCCAGCAGCTTGCGCCGACAGATGGGAGGAGGTGAAAAACTGTTTTTT,CASSLRRQMGGGEKLFF
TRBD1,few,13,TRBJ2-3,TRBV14,TGTGCCAGCGGAGGACAGGGAGTAGATACGCAGTATTTT,CASGGQGVDTQYF
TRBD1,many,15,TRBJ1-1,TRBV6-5,TGTGCCAGCAGCGGGGACAGGGGGAGAGACACTGAAGCTTTCTTT,CASSGDRGRDTEAFF
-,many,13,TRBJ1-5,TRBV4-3,TGCGCCAGCAGCCAAGATTTAGCTCAGCCCCAGCATTTT,CASSQDLAQPQHF
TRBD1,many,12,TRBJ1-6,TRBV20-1,TGCAGTGCCTGGGACAGCTATTCACCCCTCCACTTT,CSAWDSYSPLHF